The clone carrying this T cell receptor (beta chain) was seen only once. The antigen is undetermined. The data derive from a study of shared clonotypes between healthy human individuals. The study, taken as a whole, reports: The study found lower generation probabilities in non-shared clonotypes than in those shared by all four donors.

Original analysis: Because ImmunoSEQ provided only junction sequences with no quality scores, the filtering differed. The assay was immunoSEQ multiplex PCR, and TCRdb's table has in-frame clones only and misses some. V and J calls and clone size are as listed in that table; D and trimming were resolved from the DNA. Of 2,500,000 or so clones listed, roughly nine tenths are singletons. The V end was cut by 3 bases, the J end by 0 bases, with 19 bases between. The CDR3 totals 18 residues. In germline, CDR1 is SEHNR, CDR2 FQNEAQ (reference sequence). The sequenced sample consisted of naive CD4+ T cells sorted from blood. Subset specified: CD45RA+ positively selected. The clonotype comes from a man aged 18 to 30 in good health. The rearrangement links TRBV7-9 to TRBJ2-3; perhaps TRBD1 as D (6 bases). The CDR3 spells CASSFIWDTISSTDTQYF. The CDR3 DNA sequence: TGTGCCAGCAGCTTTATTTGGGACACAATTTCTAGCACAGATACGCAGTATTTT.